This T cell receptor beta chain was obtained from a study of T cell responses to AZD1222 COVID-19 vaccine. Regarding the study as a whole: Among the donors, most were white British and more were female, and clonal diversity was possibly underestimated. The peak T cell response came first, and repertoires were sampled only after it. After two AZD1222 doses, spike-specific TCR breadth and depth rose versus day 0. Baseline testing showed seropositivity in only a handful of AZD1222 recipients.

V shed 2 bases and J shed 8 bases, with 12 bases lying between them. The CDR3 is made up of 14 amino acids. The V gene's germline CDR1 is MNHNS and CDR2 SASEGT. Concerning this clone itself: No antigen is known for it.

Using immunoSEQ multiplex PCR, the repertoire was profiled, and TCRdb retains in-frame clones only, with some absent. The sample has under 140,000 clones, around nine tenths seen once. The sequence was obtained from an adult in good health. The sequencing here drew on peripheral blood, taken on day 0 of AZD1222 vaccination. This chain joins TRBV6-1 and TRBJ1-4; D is uncertain. CDR3 coding DNA: TGTGCCAGCAGTGAAATGCGGCGGGCCGAAAAACTGTTTTTT. This translates into CASSEMRRAEKLFF.